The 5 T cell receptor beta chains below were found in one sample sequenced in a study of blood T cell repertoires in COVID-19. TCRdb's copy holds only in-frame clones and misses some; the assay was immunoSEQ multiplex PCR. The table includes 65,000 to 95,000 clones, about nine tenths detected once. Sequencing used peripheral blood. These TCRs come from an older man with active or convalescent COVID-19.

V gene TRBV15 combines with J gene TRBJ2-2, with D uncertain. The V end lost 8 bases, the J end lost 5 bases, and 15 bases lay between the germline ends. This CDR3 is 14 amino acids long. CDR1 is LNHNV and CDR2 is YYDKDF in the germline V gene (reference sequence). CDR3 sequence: CATRQNGGTGELFF. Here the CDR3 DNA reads TGTGCCACCCGACAAAATGGTGGGACCGGGGAGCTGTTTTTT.

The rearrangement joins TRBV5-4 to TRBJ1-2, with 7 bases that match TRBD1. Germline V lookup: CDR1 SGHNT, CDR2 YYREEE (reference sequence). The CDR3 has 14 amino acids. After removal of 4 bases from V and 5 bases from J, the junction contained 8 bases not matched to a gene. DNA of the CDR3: TGTGCCAGCAGCCCACGGACAGGAGGTTATGGCTACACCTTC. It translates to CASSPRTGGYGYTF.

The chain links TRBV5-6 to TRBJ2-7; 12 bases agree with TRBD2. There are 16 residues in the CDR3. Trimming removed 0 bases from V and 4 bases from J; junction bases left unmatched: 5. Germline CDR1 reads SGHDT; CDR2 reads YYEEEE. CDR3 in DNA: TGTGCCAGCAGCTTGGTAAGGCTAGCGGGGGGGTACGAGCAGTACTTC. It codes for CASSLVRLAGGYEQYF.

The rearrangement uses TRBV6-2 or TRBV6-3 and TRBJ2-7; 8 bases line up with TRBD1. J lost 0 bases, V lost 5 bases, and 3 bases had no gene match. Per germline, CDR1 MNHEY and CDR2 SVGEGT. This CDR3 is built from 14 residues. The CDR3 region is CASSPGTGSYEQYF. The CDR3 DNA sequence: TGTGCCAGCAGTCCCGGGACAGGCTCCTACGAGCAGTACTTC.

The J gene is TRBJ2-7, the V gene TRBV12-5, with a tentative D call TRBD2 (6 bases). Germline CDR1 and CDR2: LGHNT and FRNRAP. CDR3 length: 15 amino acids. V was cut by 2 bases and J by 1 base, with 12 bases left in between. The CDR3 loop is CASGLFGGGSYEQYF. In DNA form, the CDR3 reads TGTGCTAGTGGTTTGTTCGGGGGTGGGTCCTACGAGCAGTACTTC.